This T cell receptor (beta chain) was recovered during a study of tissue T cells after allogeneic stem cell transplantation. Here immunoSEQ multiplex PCR was the method, and the copy in TCRdb shows in-frame clones only, minus some. In the table there are approximately 3,000 clones, 50% to 60% of which are singletons. Indicated time point: mouse harvest day 7 after allogeneic transplant. Mouse grafts combined 10^7 T-cell-depleted bone marrow cells with 10^6 splenic CD5+ T cells. B6 (H2b) cells into BALB/c (H2d) mice; tissues taken at day 7 or 14. Concerning this clone itself: The antigen remains undetermined. Germline and genes: mouse. Coverage ceases 1 residue before the CDR3 finishes, and the germline J gene fills in the end.

The germline CDR1 and CDR2 sequences are KGHTA and FQNQQP. This CDR3 contains 15 residues. Study-wide points: Blood and spleen captured only part of the tissue TCR repertoire.

The sequenced sample was gut tissue. This clonotype was sampled from a female BALB/c mouse given C57BL/6 T cells with graft-versus-host disease after an allogeneic hematopoietic cell transplant. The chain combines TRBV23 with TRBJ1-3; the table's D call, TRBD1, has no DNA check behind it. The CDR3 sequence: CSSSQDSPSGNTLYF. CDR3 bases read: TGCTCCAGCAGTCAAGACAGCCCTTCTGGAAATACGCTCTAT. The entire variable domain, with the rest obtained from reference TRBV23 and TRBJ1-3, is as follows: DAAVTQKPRYLIKMKGQEAEMKCIPEKGHTAVFWYQQKQSKELKFLIYFQNQQPLDQIDMVKERFSAVCPSSSLCSLGIRTCEAEDSALYLCSSSQDSPSGNTLYFGEGSRLIVV.